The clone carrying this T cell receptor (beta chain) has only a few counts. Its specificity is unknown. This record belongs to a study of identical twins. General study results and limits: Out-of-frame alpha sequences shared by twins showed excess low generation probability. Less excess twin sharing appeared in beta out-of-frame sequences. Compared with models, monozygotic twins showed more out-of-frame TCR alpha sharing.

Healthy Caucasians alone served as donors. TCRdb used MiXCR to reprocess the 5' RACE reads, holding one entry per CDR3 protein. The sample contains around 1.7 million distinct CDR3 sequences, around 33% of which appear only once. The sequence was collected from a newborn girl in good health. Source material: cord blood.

The CDR3 here is CASSLMGQGSNEQFF. Here the CDR3 DNA reads TGTGCCAGCAGTTTAATGGGACAGGGCAGCAATGAGCAGTTCTTC. The chain has TRBV12-3 or TRBV12-4 and TRBJ2-1; 9 positions agree with TRBD1. Trimming removed 2 bases from V and 6 bases from J; junction bases left unmatched: 5. CDR3 length equals 15 residues.